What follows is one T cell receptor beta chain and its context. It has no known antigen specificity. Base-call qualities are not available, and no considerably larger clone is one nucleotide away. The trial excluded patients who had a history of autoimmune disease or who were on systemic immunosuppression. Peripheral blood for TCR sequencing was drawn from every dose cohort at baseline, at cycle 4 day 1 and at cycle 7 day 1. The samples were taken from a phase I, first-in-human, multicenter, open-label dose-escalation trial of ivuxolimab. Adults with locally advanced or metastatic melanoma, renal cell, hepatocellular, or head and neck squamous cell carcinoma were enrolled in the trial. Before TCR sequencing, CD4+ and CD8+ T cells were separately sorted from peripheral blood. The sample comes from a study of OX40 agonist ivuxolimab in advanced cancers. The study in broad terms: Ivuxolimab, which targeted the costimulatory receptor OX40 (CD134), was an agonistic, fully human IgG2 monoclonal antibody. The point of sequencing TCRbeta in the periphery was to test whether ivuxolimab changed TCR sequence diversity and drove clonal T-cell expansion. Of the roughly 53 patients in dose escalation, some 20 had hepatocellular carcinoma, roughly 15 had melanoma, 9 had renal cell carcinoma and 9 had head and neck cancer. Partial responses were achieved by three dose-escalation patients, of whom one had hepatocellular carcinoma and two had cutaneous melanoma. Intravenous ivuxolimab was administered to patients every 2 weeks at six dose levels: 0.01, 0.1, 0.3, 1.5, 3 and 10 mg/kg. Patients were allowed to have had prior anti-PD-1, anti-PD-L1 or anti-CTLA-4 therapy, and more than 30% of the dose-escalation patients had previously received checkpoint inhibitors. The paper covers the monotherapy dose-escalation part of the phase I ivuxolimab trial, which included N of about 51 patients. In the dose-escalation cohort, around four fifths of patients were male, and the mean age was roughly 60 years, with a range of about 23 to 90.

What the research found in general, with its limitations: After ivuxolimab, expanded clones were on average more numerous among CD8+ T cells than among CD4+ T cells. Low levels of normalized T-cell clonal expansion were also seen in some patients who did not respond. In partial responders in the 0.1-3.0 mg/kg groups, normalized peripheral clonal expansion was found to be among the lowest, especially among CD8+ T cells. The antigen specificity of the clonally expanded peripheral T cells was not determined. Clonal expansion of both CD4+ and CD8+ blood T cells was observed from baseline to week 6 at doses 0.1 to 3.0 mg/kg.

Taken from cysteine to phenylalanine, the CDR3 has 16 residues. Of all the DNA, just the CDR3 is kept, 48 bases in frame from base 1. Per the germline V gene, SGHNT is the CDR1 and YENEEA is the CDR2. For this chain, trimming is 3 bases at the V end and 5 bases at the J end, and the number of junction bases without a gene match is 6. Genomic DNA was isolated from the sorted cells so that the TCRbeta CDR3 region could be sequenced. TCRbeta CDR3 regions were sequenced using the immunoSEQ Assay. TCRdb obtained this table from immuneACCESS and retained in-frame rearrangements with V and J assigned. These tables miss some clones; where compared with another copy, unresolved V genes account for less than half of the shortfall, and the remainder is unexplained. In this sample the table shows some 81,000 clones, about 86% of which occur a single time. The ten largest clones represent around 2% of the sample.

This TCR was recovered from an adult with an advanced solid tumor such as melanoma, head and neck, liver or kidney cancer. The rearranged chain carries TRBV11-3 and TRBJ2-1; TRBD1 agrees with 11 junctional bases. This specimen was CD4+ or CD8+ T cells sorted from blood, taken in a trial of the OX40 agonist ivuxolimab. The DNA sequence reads TGTGCCAGCAGCTTCGGACAGGGGGCTTTAGACAATGAGCAGTTCTTC. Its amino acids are CASSFGQGALDNEQFF. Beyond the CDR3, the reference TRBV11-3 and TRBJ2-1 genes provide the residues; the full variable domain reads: EAGVVQSPRYKIIEKKQPVAFWCNPISGHNTLYWYLQNLGQGPELLIRYENEEAVDDSQLPKDRFSAERLKGVDSTLKIQPAELGDSAVYLCASSFGQGALDNEQFFGPGTRLTVL.